One sample yielded the 21 T cell receptor beta chains listed below, sequenced in a study of cytomegalovirus exposure and HLA in healthy donors. Primers included in the PCR were 60 Vbeta and 13 Jbeta primers. The protocol was immunoSEQ multiplex PCR, while the TCRdb copy is restricted to in-frame clones and leaves out a portion. The sample lists 70,000 to 80,000 clones; 78% were seen once. Sequencing was carried out using PBMCs. The receptors stem from a woman aged 40 to 50 in good health and CMV-seropositive.

In this sample, this clone turned up a few times. This sequence joins TRBV7-8 and TRBJ2-3; tentative D call: TRBD2 (7 bases). Between the trimmed V and J ends, which lost 2 bases and 5 bases, there was a span of 17 bases. Germline CDR1 reads SGHVS; CDR2 reads FQNEAQ. The CDR3 is 16 residues long. CDR3 residues: CASSLKFGGREDTQYF. The CDR3 nucleotides read TGTGCCAGCAGCTTAAAGTTCGGGGGGCGTGAAGATACGCAGTATTTT.

The V gene is TRBV28, the J gene TRBJ2-3, with TRBD1 matching over 8 bases. The CDR3 sequence is 15 residues long. V lost 6 bases to trimming and J lost 5 bases; unmatched junction nucleotides: 10. Germline loops: CDR1 MDHEN, CDR2 SYDVKM. CDR3 sequence reads: CASSPDRAHEDTQYF. The DNA for the CDR3 is TGTGCCAGCAGCCCGGACAGGGCGCATGAAGATACGCAGTATTTT.

This chain connects TRBV2 to TRBJ2-7, with TRBD1 identical over 7 bases. The CDR3 runs 15 residues. The ends lost 7 bases at V and 0 bases at J; junction bases unmatched: 9. Germline lookup yields CDR1 SNHLY and CDR2 FYNNEI. In DNA form, the CDR3 reads TGTGCCAGCATAGAGGGGGCCCAGAGCTCCTACGAGCAGTACTTC. Amino acid sequence: CASIEGAQSSYEQYF.

CDR3 DNA sequence: TGTGCCAGCAGTCATTGGGGGGGGGAACACTCCTACGAGCAGTACTTC. Translation: CASSHWGGEHSYEQYF. The chain links TRBV7-2 to TRBJ2-7, with TRBD2 matching 7 bases. J was trimmed by 0 bases and V by 6 bases; bases with no gene match: 11. Germline-derived CDR1 and CDR2 are SGHTA and FQGNSA. The CDR3 totals 16 residues.

The rearrangement joins TRBV5-4 to TRBJ1-2; D gene uncertain. The CDR3 is 15 residues long. Germline V gives CDR1 SGHNT, CDR2 YYREEE (reference sequence). Trimming stripped 4 bases from V and 0 bases from J, with 13 bases between. CDR3 protein: CASSRGSATNYGYTF. DNA of the CDR3: TGTGCCAGCAGCCGAGGCAGCGCAACTAACTATGGCTACACCTTC. Supplemented by reference TRBV5-4 and TRBJ1-2, the full variable domain reads ETGVTQSPTHLIKTRGQQVTLRCSSQSGHNTVSWYQQALGQGPQFIFQYYREEENGRGNFPPRFSGLQFPNYSSELNVNALELDDSALYLCASSRGSATNYGYTFGSGTRLTVV.

This clone occurred a few times. This chain joins TRBV5-1 and TRBJ2-1; 9 bases line up with TRBD2. This CDR3 has 15 residues. With V trimmed by 0 bases and J by 5 bases, 3 bases remained unmatched. The germline CDR1 and CDR2 sequences are SGHRS and YFSETQ. This CDR3 reads CASSLGLAAHNEQFF. CDR3 coding DNA: TGCGCCAGCAGCTTGGGACTAGCGGCCCACAATGAGCAGTTCTTC.

This clone was observed once. V usage is TRBV9 and J usage is TRBJ2-1, with D tentatively TRBD2 (7 bases). CDR3 size: 14 residues. Germline CDR1 SGDLS, CDR2 YYNGEE. V lost 4 bases and J 6 bases, leaving 14 bases between the germline ends. CDR3 sequence: CASSSWGGLNEQFF. CDR3 nucleotides: TGTGCCAGCAGCTCGTGGGGGGGCCTCAATGAGCAGTTCTTC.

V gene TRBV7-8 combines with J gene TRBJ2-7; no firm D call. Germline CDR1 is SGHVS and CDR2 is FQNEAQ. V was trimmed by 8 bases and J by 6 bases, leaving 11 bases between them. This CDR3 spans 11 amino acids. The CDR3 region is CASSFYREQYF. In nucleotides, the CDR3 is TGTGCCAGCTCCTTTTATCGCGAGCAGTACTTC.

The chain employs TRBV7-9 and TRBJ1-5; D possibly corresponds to TRBD1 (6 bases). Germline V CDR1 and CDR2: SEHNR, FQNEAQ (reference sequence). The CDR3 consists of 16 residues. The ends were cut back, 1 base at V and 3 bases at J, with 13 bases in the middle. CDR3 region: CASSLDAGAYNQPQHF. CDR3 in DNA: TGTGCCAGCAGCTTAGACGCAGGGGCTTACAATCAGCCCCAGCATTTT.

The gene calls are TRBV7-9 and TRBJ2-4, with D uncertain. CDR1 and CDR2 from the germline V gene are SEHNR and FQNEAQ (reference sequence). The CDR3 runs to 11 residues. The V end was cut by 1 base, the J end by 13 bases, with 8 bases between. The CDR3 DNA reads as TGTGCCAGCAGCTTAGGGGTTAGCCAGTACTTC. Translated, it gives CASSLGVSQYF.

Comments on this clone: Other DNA sequences in the sample encode the same CDR3. The genes are TRBV9 and TRBJ2-1; perhaps TRBD2 as D (6 bases). The CDR3 runs to 16 residues. Germline V gene data show CDR1 as SGDLS and CDR2 as YYNGEE. Trimming shortened V by 5 bases and J by 4 bases, and 19 bases separated the two germline ends. The CDR3 DNA sequence: TGTGCCAGCAGTCCCCATCTCGCGGGGCGGTACAATGAGCAGTTCTTC. Its translation is CASSPHLAGRYNEQFF.

This clone has only a few counts. V and J are TRBV6-5 and TRBJ1-5; 7 bases line up with TRBD1. V was pared by 4 bases and J by 0 bases, with 3 bases of the junction left unmatched. CDR1 is MNHEY, CDR2 SVGAGI, per germline. The CDR3 sequence is 15 residues long. The CDR3 loop reads CASSSGGYSNQPQHF. CDR3 coding DNA: TGTGCCAGCAGTTCAGGGGGATATAGCAATCAGCCCCAGCATTTT.

This chain links TRBV10-3 with TRBJ1-2; 8 bases agree with TRBD1. The CDR3 is 14 residues long. V lost 2 bases to trimming and J lost 3 bases; unmatched junction nucleotides: 2. Germline values: CDR1 ENHRY, CDR2 SYGVKD. Here the CDR3 reads CAISERGQDYGYTF. CDR3 in DNA: TGTGCCATCAGTGAGAGGGGACAGGACTATGGCTACACCTTC.

This clone came up once. The chain has TRBV29-1 and TRBJ1-2; 10 bases line up with TRBD1. After removal of 1 base from V and 6 bases from J, the junction contained 5 bases not matched to a gene. Looked up from germline, CDR1 is SQVTM and CDR2 is ANQGSEA. This CDR3 spans 14 amino acids. CDR3 in amino acids: CSVEGGQGSNGYTF. The CDR3 DNA reads as TGCAGCGTTGAAGGGGGACAGGGGTCGAATGGCTACACCTTC.

The chain couples TRBV15 to TRBJ1-6; D is possibly TRBD1 (6 bases). The CDR3 is 17 amino acids. The V end lost 0 bases, the J end lost 3 bases, and 12 bases lay between the germline ends. Germline lookup yields CDR1 LNHNV and CDR2 YYDKDF (reference sequence). CDR3 protein: CATSRDTGGNYNSPLHF. CDR3 DNA sequence: TGTGCCACCAGCAGAGATACGGGGGGCAACTATAATTCACCCCTCCACTTT. Filled out from reference TRBV15 and TRBJ1-6, the complete variable domain reads DAMVIQNPRYQVTQFGKPVTLSCSQTLNHNVMYWYQQKSSQAPKLLFHYYDKDFNNEADTPDNFQSRRPNTSFCFLDIRSPGLGDTAMYLCATSRDTGGNYNSPLHFGNGTRLTVT.

This clone was seen only once. The chain uses TRBV19 and TRBJ2-5; 9 bases agree with TRBD2. Germline V lookup: CDR1 LNHDA, CDR2 SQIVND (reference sequence). Trimming took 0 bases from V and 1 from J; bases not matched to a gene: 9. The CDR3 sequence is 18 residues long. As DNA, the CDR3 is TGTGCCAGTAGTATAGAAGGTTTAGGCGGGGGGGGCCAAGAGACCCAGTACTTC. This sequence encodes CASSIEGLGGGGQETQYF.

The rearrangement uses TRBV18 and TRBJ1-3; 7 bases fit TRBD1. CDR1 and CDR2 (germline): KGHSH, LQKENI. CDR3 length equals 15 residues. V lost 1 base, J lost 3 bases, and 3 bases stayed unmatched. The CDR3 nucleotides are TGTGCCAGCTCACCACAGGGGGCAAGTGGAAACACCATATATTTT. Its protein product is CASSPQGASGNTIYF.

The rearrangement joins TRBV6-1 to TRBJ2-7; 7 nucleotides agree with TRBD1. The CDR3 runs to 14 residues. From germline, CDR1 is MNHNS and CDR2 SASEGT. V gave up 4 bases and J gave up 3 bases; unmatched junction bases: 6. Here the CDR3 reads CASSVATGNYEQYF. The CDR3 DNA follows: TGTGCCAGCAGTGTCGCGACAGGGAACTACGAGCAGTACTTC.

This chain connects TRBV5-1 to TRBJ1-1; unclear D gene. Germline V lookup: CDR1 SGHRS, CDR2 YFSETQ. This CDR3 is built from 18 residues. The V gene lost 4 bases and the J gene lost 1 base, with 23 bases spanning the gap. Here the CDR3 reads CASSTEVSGGPRNTEAFF. DNA of the CDR3: TGCGCCAGCAGCACTGAGGTGAGTGGCGGCCCACGGAACACTGAAGCTTTCTTT.

This rearrangement joins TRBV7-6 to TRBJ1-5; the D gene is possibly TRBD1 (6 bases). Germline-derived CDR1 and CDR2 are SGHVS and FNYEAQ. The CDR3 has 14 residues. V gave up 3 bases and J gave up 3 bases, with 9 bases separating them. This chain's CDR3 is CASSLDSFNQPQHF. CDR3 in DNA: TGTGCCAGCAGCTTGGACAGTTTCAATCAGCCCCAGCATTTT.

V usage is TRBV6-4 and J usage is TRBJ1-1; no definite D call. Germline V gene lookup returns CDR1 MRHNA and CDR2 SNTAGT. CDR3 length: 13 residues. V dropped 3 bases and J dropped 1 base, with 6 bases sitting between them. DNA for the CDR3: TGTGCCAGCAGTGAAACAGAGAACACTGAAGCTTTCTTT. Its protein product is CASSETENTEAFF.